This T cell receptor (beta chain) was identified during a study of post-analysis software for immune sequencing data. Study in general: Relapsing-remitting, secondary progressive and progressive-relapsing forms made up the multiple sclerosis disease courses. Study observations and caveats: Among multiple sclerosis patients, normalized Chao1 diversity was significantly below that of controls. Strong co-clustering by F measure linked samples that shared a preparation batch. Included in a set of five TRBV segments more frequent in patients than controls were TRBV5-6, TRBV5-1 and TRBV20-1.

Unique molecular identifiers featured in each of the TCR beta cDNA libraries. Out of 1 to 10 million T cells, 470,000 or so cDNA molecules were generated. In TCRdb, the PCR reads were re-called with MiXCR into one record per CDR3 protein. The sample carries 700,000 to 800,000 distinct CDR3 sequences, 25% to 30% recorded once. In regard to this clonotype: Its antigen is unidentified. A much larger clone is a single base away; this may be a read error. The conserved phenylalanine or tryptophan normally closing the CDR3 is absent here, so this likely arose from a read error.

Germline assignment: CDR1 MGHDK and CDR2 SYGVNS. CDR3 length: 15 amino acids. The clonotype was recovered from a girl aged 5 to 17 with multiple sclerosis. The source material was blood. This chain uses TRBV25-1 with TRBJ2-1; D possibly corresponds to TRBD1 (6 bases). Matching the DNA end better, TRBJ2-7 makes the J call doubtful. The CDR3 coding sequence is TGTGCCAGCAGTGACCCTCAGGGGCTAAACTACGAGCAGTACTCC. This translates into CASSDPQGLNYEQYS.